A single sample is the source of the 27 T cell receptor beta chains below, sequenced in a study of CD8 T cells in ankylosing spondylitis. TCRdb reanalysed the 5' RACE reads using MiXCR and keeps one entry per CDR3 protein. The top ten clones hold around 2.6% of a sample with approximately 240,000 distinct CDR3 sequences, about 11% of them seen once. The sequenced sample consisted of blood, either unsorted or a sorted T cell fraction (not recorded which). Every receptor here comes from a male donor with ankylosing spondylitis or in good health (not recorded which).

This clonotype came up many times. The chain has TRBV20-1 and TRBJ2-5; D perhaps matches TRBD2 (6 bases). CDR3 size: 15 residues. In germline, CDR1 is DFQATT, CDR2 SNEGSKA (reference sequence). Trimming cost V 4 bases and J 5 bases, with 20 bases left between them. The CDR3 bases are TGCAGTGCTAACTCGGGACTCCGATTGGGCGAGACCCAGTACTTC. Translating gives CSANSGLRLGETQYF.

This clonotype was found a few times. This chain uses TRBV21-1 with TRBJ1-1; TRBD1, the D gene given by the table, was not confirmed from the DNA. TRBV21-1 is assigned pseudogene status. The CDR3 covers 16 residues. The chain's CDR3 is CASSKVRVGGRTEAFF. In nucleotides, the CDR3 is TGTGCCAGCAGCAAAGTCAGGGTAGGTGGCCGGACTGAAGCTTTCTTT.

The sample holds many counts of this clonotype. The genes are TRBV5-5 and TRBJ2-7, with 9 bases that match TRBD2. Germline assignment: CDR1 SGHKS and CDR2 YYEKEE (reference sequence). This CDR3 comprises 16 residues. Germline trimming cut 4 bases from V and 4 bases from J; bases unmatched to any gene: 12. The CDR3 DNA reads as TGTGCCAGCAGCGTGTACTGGACTAGCGAACGATACGAGCAGTACTTC. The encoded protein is CASSVYWTSERYEQYF.

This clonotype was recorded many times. CDR3 nucleotides: TGCGCCAGCAGCCAACCGGGACAAGGAGAGACCCAGTACTTC. Translating it yields CASSQPGQGETQYF. The J gene is TRBJ2-5, the V gene TRBV4-1; possibly TRBD1 for D (6 bases). The CDR3 is 14 residues long. V lost 2 bases and J 4 bases, leaving 11 bases between the germline ends. CDR1 is MGHRA and CDR2 is YSYEKL in the germline V gene.

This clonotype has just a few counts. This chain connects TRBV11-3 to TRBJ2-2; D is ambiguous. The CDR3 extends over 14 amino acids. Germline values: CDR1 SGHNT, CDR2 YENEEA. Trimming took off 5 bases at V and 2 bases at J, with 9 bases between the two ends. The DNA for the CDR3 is TGTGCCAGCAGCCCCATGGCCAACACCGGGGAGCTGTTTTTT. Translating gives CASSPMANTGELFF.

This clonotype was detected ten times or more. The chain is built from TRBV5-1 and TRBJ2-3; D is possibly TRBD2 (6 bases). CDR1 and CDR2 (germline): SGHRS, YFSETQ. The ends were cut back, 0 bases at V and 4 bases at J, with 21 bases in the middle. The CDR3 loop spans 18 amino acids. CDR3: CASSLASGGGVFPDTQYF. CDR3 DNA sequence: TGCGCCAGCAGCTTGGCCAGTGGTGGCGGGGTGTTCCCAGATACGCAGTATTTT. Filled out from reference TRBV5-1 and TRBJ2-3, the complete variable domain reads KAGVTQTPRYLIKTRGQQVTLSCSPISGHRSVSWYQQTPGQGLQFLFEYFSETQRNKGNFPGRFSGRQFSNSRSEMNVSTLELGDSALYLCASSLASGGGVFPDTQYFGPGTRLTVL.

CDR3 residues: CASSPPTVHETQYF. The DNA of the CDR3 is TGTGCCAGCTCACCACCCACGGTCCACGAGACCCAGTACTTC. The J gene is TRBJ2-5, the V gene TRBV18, with unresolved D. V lost 0 bases to trimming and J lost 5 bases, with 10 bases between them. The CDR3 consists of 14 residues. Germline CDR1 reads KGHSH; CDR2 reads LQKENI.

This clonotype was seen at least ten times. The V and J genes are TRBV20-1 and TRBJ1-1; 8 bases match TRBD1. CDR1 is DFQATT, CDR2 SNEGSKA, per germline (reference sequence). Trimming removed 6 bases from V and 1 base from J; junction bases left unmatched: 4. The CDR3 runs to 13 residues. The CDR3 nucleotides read TGCAGTGCCCCGGACAGGGCGAACACTGAAGCTTTCTTT. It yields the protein CSAPDRANTEAFF.

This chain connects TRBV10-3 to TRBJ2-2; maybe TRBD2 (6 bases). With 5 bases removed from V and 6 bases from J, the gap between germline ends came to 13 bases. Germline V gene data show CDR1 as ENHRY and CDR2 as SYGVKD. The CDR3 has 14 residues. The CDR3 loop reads CAISRRLEAGELFF. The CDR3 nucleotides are TGTGCCATCAGTAGACGACTAGAGGCCGGGGAGCTGTTTTTT.

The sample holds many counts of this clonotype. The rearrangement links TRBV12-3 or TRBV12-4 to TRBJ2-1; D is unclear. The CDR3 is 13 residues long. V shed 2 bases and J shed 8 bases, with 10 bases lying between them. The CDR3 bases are TGTGCCAGCAGTTTAACGGCTGCCTATGAGCAGTTCTTC. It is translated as CASSLTAAYEQFF.

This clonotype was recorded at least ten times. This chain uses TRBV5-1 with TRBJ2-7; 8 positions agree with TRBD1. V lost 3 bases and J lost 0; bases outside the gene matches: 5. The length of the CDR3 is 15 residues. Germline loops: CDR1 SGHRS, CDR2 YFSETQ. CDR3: CASSSGQASSYEQYF. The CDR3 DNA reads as TGCGCCAGCAGCTCGGGACAGGCAAGCTCCTACGAGCAGTACTTC. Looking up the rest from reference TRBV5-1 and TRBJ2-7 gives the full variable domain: KAGVTQTPRYLIKTRGQQVTLSCSPISGHRSVSWYQQTPGQGLQFLFEYFSETQRNKGNFPGRFSGRQFSNSRSEMNVSTLELGDSALYLCASSSGQASSYEQYFGPGTRLTVT.

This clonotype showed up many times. CDR3 sequence reads: CSGRSETSTDTQYF. DNA for the CDR3: TGCAGTGGTCGTAGCGAAACTAGCACAGATACGCAGTATTTT. The chain joins TRBV20-1 to TRBJ2-3; possibly TRBD2 for D (5 bases). This CDR3 has 14 residues. Germline CDR1 and CDR2: DFQATT and SNEGSKA (reference sequence). V lost 7 bases to trimming and J lost 0 bases, with 14 bases between them.

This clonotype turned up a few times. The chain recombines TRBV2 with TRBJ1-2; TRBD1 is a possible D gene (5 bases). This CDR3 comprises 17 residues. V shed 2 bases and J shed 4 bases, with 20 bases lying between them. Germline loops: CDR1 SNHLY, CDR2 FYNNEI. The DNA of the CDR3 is TGTGCCAGCAGTGAATCGGTCCGGGACGCACAATCCTATGGCTACACCTTC. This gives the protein CASSESVRDAQSYGYTF.

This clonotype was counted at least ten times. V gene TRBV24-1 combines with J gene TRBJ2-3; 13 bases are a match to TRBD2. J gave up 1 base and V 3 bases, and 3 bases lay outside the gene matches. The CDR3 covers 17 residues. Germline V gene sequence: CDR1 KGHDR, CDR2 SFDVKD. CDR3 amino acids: CATSDPGTSGGTDTQYF. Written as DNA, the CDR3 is TGTGCCACCAGTGATCCCGGGACTAGCGGGGGCACAGATACGCAGTATTTT.

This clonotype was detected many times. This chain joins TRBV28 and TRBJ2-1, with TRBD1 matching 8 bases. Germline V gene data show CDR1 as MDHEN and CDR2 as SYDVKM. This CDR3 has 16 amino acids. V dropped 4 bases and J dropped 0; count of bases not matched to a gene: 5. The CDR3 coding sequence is TGTGCCAGCAGTTCAGGGGGCGCGAGCTCCTACAATGAGCAGTTCTTC. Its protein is CASSSGGASSYNEQFF.

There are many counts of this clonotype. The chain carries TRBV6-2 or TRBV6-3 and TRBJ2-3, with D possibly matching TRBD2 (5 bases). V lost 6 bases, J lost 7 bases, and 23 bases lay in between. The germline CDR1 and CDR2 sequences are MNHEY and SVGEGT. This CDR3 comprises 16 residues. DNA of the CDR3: TGTGCCAGCAGCCGCGCCGACTACAGAAGCCTTAATACGCAGTATTTT. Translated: CASSRADYRSLNTQYF.

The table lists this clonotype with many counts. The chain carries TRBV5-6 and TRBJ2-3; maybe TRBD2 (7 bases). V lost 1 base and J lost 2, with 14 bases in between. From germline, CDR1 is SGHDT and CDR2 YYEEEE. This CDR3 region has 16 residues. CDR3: CASSLWGGPITDTQYF. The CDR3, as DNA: TGTGCCAGCAGCTTGTGGGGGGGGCCTATCACAGATACGCAGTATTTT.

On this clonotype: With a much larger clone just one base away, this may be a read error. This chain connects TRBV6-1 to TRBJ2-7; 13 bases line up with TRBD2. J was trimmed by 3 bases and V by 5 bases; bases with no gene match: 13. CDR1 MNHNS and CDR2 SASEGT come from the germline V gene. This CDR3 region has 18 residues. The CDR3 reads CASSRETSGRPGYYEQYF. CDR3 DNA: TGTGCCAGCAGTCGAGAGACTAGCGGGAGGCCCGGCTACTACGAGCAGTACTTC.

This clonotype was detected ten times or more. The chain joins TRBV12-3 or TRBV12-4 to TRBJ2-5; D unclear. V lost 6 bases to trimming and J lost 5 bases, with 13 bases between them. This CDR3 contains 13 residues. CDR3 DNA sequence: TGTGCCAGCAGCCTGAACGGTCCCGAGACCCAGTACTTC. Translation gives CASSLNGPETQYF.

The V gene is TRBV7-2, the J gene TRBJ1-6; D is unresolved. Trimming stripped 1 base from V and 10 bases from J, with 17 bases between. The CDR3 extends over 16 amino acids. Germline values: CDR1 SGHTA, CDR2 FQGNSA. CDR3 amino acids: CASSLVAGDDGSPLHF. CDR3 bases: TGTGCCAGCAGCTTAGTGGCTGGGGATGATGGCTCACCCCTCCACTTT.

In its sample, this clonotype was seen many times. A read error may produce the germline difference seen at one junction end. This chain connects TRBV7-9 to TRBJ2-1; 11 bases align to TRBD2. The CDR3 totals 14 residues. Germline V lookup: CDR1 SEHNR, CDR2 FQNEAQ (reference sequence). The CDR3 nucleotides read TGTGCCAGCATCTTACTAGCGGGGGTCGATGAGCAGTTCTTC. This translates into CASILLAGVDEQFF.

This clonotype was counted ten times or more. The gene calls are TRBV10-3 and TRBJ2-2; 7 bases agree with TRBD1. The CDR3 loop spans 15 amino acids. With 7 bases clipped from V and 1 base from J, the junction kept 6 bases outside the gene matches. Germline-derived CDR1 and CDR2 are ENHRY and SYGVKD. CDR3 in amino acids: CAITHGTENTGELFF. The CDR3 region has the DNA TGTGCCATCACCCACGGGACAGAGAACACCGGGGAGCTGTTTTTT.

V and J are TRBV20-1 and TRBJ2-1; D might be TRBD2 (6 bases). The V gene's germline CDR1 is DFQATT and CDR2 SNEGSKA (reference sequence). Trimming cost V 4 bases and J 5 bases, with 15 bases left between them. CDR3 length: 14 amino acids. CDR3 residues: CSAKTGTRHNEQFF. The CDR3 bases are TGCAGTGCTAAGACCGGGACTCGACACAATGAGCAGTTCTTC.

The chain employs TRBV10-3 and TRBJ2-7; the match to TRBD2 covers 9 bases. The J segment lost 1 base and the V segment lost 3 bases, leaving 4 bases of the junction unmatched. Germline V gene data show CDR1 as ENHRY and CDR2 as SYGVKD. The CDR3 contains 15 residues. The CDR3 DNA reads TGTGCCATCAGTGATTTTAGCGGGGGTTCCTACGAGCAGTACTTC. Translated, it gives CAISDFSGGSYEQYF.

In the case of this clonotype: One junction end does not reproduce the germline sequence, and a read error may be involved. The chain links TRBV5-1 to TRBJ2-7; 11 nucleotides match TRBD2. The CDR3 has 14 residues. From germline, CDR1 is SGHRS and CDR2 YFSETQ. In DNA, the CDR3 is TGCACCAGCAGCTCTAGCGGGGGGAACTACGAGCAGTACTTC. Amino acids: CTSSSSGGNYEQYF.

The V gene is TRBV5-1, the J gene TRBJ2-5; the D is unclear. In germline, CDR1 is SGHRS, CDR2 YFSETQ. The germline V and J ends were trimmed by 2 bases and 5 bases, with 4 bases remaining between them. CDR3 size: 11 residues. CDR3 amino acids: CASSFDETQYF. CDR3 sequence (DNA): TGCGCCAGCAGCTTTGACGAGACCCAGTACTTC.

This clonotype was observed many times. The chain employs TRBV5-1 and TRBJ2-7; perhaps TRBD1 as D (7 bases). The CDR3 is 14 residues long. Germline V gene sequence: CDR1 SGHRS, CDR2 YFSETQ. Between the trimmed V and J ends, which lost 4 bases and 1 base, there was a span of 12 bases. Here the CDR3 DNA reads TGCGCCAGCAGCGGAGGGGGCCGTTCCTACGAGCAGTACTTC. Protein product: CASSGGGRSYEQYF.